The present entry profiles one T cell receptor (beta chain) with its context. Its target antigen remains unknown. Within one base of it there is no much larger clone, and no base qualities were kept. The library relied on the immunoSEQ multiplex PCR assay. TCRdb re-hosts the immuneACCESS table, in-frame sequences only. Its copies lack some clones; in the studies checked, an unresolved V gene accounts for under half of them, and the cause for the rest is not known. The sample records approximately 2,500 clones, 95% to 98% of which are singletons. Approximately 1.7% of the sample comes from the top ten. The data are from a study of control samples from healthy donors and cancer patients (dated by TCRdb to 2018 to 2021). The CDR1 and CDR2 encoded by the germline V gene are SGHNT and YENEEA. V and J lose 5 bases and 4 bases, and a span of 17 bases separates them. The CDR3 runs 15 amino acids, cysteine and phenylalanine included. The DNA shown is the 45-base CDR3, in frame from base 1.

The rearranged chain carries TRBV11-3 and TRBJ1-1; a tentative D match to TRBD1 spans 6 bases. This clonotype was sampled from a man between 65 and 80 years old with head and neck cancer. Material: PBMCs. CDR3 reads: CASSPRLQGGTEAFF. Here is the DNA: TGTGCCAGCAGCCCTAGATTACAGGGCGGCACTGAAGCTTTCTTT.